This T cell receptor beta chain was sequenced for a study of blood T cell repertoires in COVID-19. Here immunoSEQ multiplex PCR was the method, and the copy in TCRdb shows in-frame clones only, minus some. Of 250,000 or so clones listed, approximately 82% were seen once; the top ten hold 1.5% to 2%. Deletions cut 4 bases from V and 5 bases from J, with 13 bases between. The CDR3 totals 14 residues. Germline lookup yields CDR1 KGHDR and CDR2 SFDVKD. The sequence derives from a woman of 80 years or more with acute or convalescent COVID-19. What was sequenced was peripheral blood. The V gene is TRBV24-1, the J gene TRBJ2-5, with a tentative D call TRBD1 (6 bases). The CDR3 is CATSDPVRGETQYF. The CDR3 nucleotides are TGTGCCACCAGTGACCCCGTCAGGGGCGAGACCCAGTACTTC.